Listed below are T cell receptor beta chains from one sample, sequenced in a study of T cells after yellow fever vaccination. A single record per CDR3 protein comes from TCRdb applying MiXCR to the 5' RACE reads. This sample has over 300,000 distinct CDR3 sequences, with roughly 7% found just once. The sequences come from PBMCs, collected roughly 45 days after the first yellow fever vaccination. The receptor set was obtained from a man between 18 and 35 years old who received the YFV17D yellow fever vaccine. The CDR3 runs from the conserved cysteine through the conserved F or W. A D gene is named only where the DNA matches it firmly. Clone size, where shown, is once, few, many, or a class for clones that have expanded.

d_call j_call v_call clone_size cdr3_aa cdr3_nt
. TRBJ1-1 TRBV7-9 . CASRGFSGTPYTEAFF TGTGCCAGCAGGGGGTTCTCCGGGACCCCCTACACTGAAGCTTTCTTT
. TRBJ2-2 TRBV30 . CAWSSGGELFF TGTGCCTGGAGTAGTGGCGGGGAGCTGTTTTTT
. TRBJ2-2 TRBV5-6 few CASREAGGELFF TGTGCCAGCAGGGAGGCAGGCGGGGAGCTGTTTTTT
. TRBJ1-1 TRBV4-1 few CASSRWDGQRNTEAFF TGCGCCAGCAGCCGTTGGGACGGACAGCGCAACACTGAAGCTTTCTTT
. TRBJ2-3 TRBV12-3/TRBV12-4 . CASSRREKSASTDTQYF TGTGCCAGCAGTCGCAGGGAAAAATCTGCAAGCACAGATACGCAGTATTTT
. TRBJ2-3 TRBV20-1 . CSAYAGLGADTQYF TGCAGTGCCTACGCGGGCCTCGGGGCAGATACGCAGTATTTT
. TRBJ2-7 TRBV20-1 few CSATGTNHYYEQYF TGCAGTGCTACCGGGACGAACCATTACTACGAGCAGTACTTC
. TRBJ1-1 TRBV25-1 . CASSESERGTEAFF TGTGCCAGCAGTGAATCGGAAAGGGGGACTGAAGCTTTCTTT
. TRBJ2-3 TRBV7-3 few CASSTDLSRDTQYF TGTGCCAGCAGCACCGACCTGTCTAGAGATACGCAGTATTTT
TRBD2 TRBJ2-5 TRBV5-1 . CASSPLSGGFQETQYF TGCGCCAGCAGCCCCTTAAGCGGGGGATTCCAAGAGACCCAGTACTTC
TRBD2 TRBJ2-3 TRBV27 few CASSLVAGGHVDTQYF TGTGCCAGCAGTCTAGTAGCGGGGGGGCATGTAGATACGCAGTATTTT
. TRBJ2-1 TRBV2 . CASEGEPNEQFF TGTGCCAGCGAGGGGGAGCCCAATGAGCAGTTCTTC
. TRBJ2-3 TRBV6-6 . CASVTSNTQYF TGTGCCAGCGTGACATCCAATACGCAGTATTTT
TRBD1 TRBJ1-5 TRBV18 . CASSPGVGQGNQPQHF TGTGCCAGCTCACCAGGGGTCGGACAGGGGAATCAGCCCCAGCATTTT
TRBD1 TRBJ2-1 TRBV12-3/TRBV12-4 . CASIIGDRGPNEQFF TGTGCCAGTATAATTGGCGACAGGGGGCCTAATGAGCAGTTCTTC
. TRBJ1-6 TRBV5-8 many CASSSTENSPLHF TGTGCCAGCAGCTCGACCGAAAATTCACCCCTCCACTTT
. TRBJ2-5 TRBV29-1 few CSVEGRGQETQYF TGCAGCGTTGAGGGCCGGGGGCAAGAGACCCAGTACTTC
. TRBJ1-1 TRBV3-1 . CASSQEQGRNTEAFF TGTGCCAGCAGCCAAGAGCAGGGGCGAAACACTGAAGCTTTCTTT
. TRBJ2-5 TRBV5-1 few CASIVGIRSGQETQYF TGCGCCAGCATCGTGGGTATCAGGAGCGGACAAGAGACCCAGTACTTC
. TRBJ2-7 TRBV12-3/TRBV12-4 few CASRIDSYEQYF TGTGCCAGCAGAATAGACAGTTACGAGCAGTACTTC
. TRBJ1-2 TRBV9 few CASSVAGLGNGYTF TGTGCCAGCAGCGTAGCGGGGTTGGGGAATGGCTACACCTTC
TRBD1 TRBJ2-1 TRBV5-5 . CASSPGTGFNEQFF TGTGCCAGCAGCCCCGGGACAGGGTTTAATGAGCAGTTCTTC
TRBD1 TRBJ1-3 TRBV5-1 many CASSIGQGHTIYF TGCGCCAGCAGCATAGGACAGGGGCACACCATATATTTT
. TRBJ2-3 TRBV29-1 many CSVEGGRGVTDTQYF TGCAGCGTTGAGGGGGGGCGAGGGGTCACAGATACGCAGTATTTT
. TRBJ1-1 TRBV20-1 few CSAYRTGNTEAFF TGCAGTGCTTACCGGACGGGGAACACTGAAGCTTTCTTT
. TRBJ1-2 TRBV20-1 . CSAPLVVPNYGYTF TGCAGTGCCCCCCTCGTAGTGCCTAACTATGGCTACACCTTC
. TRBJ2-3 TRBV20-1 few CSATSGLRTDTQYF TGCAGTGCTACCTCGGGACTCCGCACAGATACGCAGTATTTT
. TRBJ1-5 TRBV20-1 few CSAIRGALNQPQHF TGCAGTGCCATCCGGGGGGCCCTCAATCAGCCCCAGCATTTT
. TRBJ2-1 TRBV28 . CASSFRDRASGTSDEQFF TGTGCCAGCAGTTTCAGGGACAGGGCTTCCGGGACTAGCGATGAGCAGTTCTTC
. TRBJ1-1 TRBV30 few CAWGPGLAMNTEAFF TGTGCCTGGGGCCCTGGGTTAGCAATGAACACTGAAGCTTTCTTT
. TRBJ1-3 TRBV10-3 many CAIRVGSGNTIYF TGTGCCATCAGAGTAGGCTCTGGAAACACCATATATTTT
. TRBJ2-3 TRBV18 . CASSPGGPRSTDTQYF TGTGCCAGCTCACCAGGGGGGCCTCGCAGCACAGATACGCAGTATTTT
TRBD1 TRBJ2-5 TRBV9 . CASNRQGSVETQYF TGTGCCAGCAACCGACAGGGTTCCGTCGAGACCCAGTACTTC
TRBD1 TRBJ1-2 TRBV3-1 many CASSPAGGGNYGYTF TGTGCCAGCAGCCCAGCAGGGGGAGGCAACTATGGCTACACCTTC
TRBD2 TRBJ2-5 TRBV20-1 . CSALSGGRETQYF TGCAGTGCTCTTAGCGGGGGTCGGGAGACCCAGTACTTC
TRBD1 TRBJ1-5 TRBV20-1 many CSARERDRFNQPQHF TGCAGTGCTAGAGAAAGGGACAGGTTCAATCAGCCCCAGCATTTT
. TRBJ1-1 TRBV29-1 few CSVETGAGTEAFF TGCAGCGTGGAAACGGGGGCTGGGACTGAAGCTTTCTTT
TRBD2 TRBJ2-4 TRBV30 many CAWRPAGSKNIQYF TGTGCCTGGAGACCAGCGGGGTCCAAAAACATTCAGTACTTC
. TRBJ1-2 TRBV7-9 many CASSFGTGHGYTF TGTGCCAGCAGCTTTGGAACAGGCCACGGCTACACCTTC
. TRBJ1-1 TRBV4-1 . CASSQCKVF TGCGCCAGCAGCCAATGTAAGGTCTTT
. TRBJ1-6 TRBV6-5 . CASSYSLNSYNSPLHF TGTGCCAGCAGTTACTCCTTAAACTCCTATAATTCACCCCTCCACTTT
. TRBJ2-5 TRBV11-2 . CASSLENREETQYF TGTGCCAGCAGCTTAGAGAACAGGGAAGAGACCCAGTACTTC
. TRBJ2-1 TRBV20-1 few CSVQQRSSYNEQFF TGCAGTGTCCAACAGCGAAGCTCCTACAATGAGCAGTTCTTC
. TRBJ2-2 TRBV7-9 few CASSLKKGNTGELFF TGTGCCAGCAGCTTAAAGAAGGGGAACACCGGGGAGCTGTTTTTT
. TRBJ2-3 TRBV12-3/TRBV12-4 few CASSLLGTRTDTQYF TGTGCCAGCAGTTTGTTGGGGACTCGCACAGATACGCAGTATTTT
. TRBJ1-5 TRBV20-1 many CSAKLSSGISNQPQHF TGCAGTGCTAAATTATCCTCAGGGATTAGCAATCAGCCCCAGCATTTT
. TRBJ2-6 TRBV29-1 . CSVTDAAGANVLTF TGCAGCGTCACAGACGCAGCTGGGGCCAACGTCCTGACTTTC
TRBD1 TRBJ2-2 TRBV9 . CASSSRDRTTGELFF TGTGCCAGCAGCAGCCGGGACAGGACGACCGGGGAGCTGTTTTTT
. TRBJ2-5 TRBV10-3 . CAIKRQPQETQYF TGTGCCATCAAGAGGCAGCCCCAAGAGACCCAGTACTTC
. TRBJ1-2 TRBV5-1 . CASSVDPGLLDYGYTF TGCGCCAGCAGCGTGGACCCCGGACTGTTGGACTATGGCTACACCTTC
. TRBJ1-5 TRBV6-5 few CASSTISGEQPQHF TGTGCCAGCAGTACTATCTCCGGCGAACAGCCCCAGCATTTT
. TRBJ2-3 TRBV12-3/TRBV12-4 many CASTNTDTQYF TGTGCCAGCACTAACACAGATACGCAGTATTTT
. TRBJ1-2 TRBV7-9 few CASSSTDYYGYTF TGTGCCAGCAGCTCGACAGACTACTATGGCTACACCTTC